This T cell receptor (beta chain) originates from a study of molecular identifiers for immune sequencing clone quantification. MiXCR, applied by TCRdb to the PCR reads, yields one record per CDR3 protein. The table has more than 450,000 distinct CDR3 sequences, roughly 26% seen once. The CDR3 is 14 residues long. Germline CDR1 MNHEY, CDR2 SVGAGI. The germline V and J ends were trimmed by 2 bases and 0 bases, with 7 bases remaining between them. V and J are TRBV6-5 and TRBJ2-5; D is possibly TRBD1 or TRBD2 (5 bases each). The TCR originated in a human donor in good health. Some libraries in this study had Jurkat cell RNA spiked in. Sequencing was performed on naive CD8+ T cells from blood, with Jurkat cell RNA spiked in. Subset here: FACS-sorted CD8+CD4-CCR7+CD45RA+ naive T cells. The CDR3 sequence is CASSYGTHQETQYF. DNA of the CDR3: TGTGCCAGCAGTTACGGGACGCACCAAGAGACCCAGTACTTC.